This T cell receptor beta chain is from a study of beta chain features in type 1 diabetes. The overall study: Taken together, all samples contributed some 98 million examined sorted cells. General study findings and limits: There were fewer insertions and more deletions at the VDJ junctions of type 1 diabetes patients. For patients, the naive, central memory and Treg TCRB repertoires appeared more alike than for healthy donors. Researchers report that Type 1 diabetes patients had moderately but significantly shorter TCRB CDR3s across all four CD4+ subsets. A potential PCR bias toward shorter templates would be equal in patient and control samples.

CDR1 and CDR2 from the germline V gene are MDHEN and SYDVKM. This CDR3 spans 17 amino acids. With V trimmed by 6 bases and J by 5 bases, 19 bases remained unmatched. Expressed TCRB transcripts got sequenced, as all isolated RNA was reverse transcribed. Measured with immunoSEQ multiplex PCR; TCRdb has only the in-frame clones, and not every one. The sample holds about 660,000 clones, roughly an eighth seen once. In regard to this clone: What it recognizes is unknown.

The chain is built from TRBV28 and TRBJ2-7; 7 bases are a match to TRBD1. This clonotype originated in a man younger than 30 with type 1 diabetes. The sample consisted of naive CD4+ T cells from blood. CDR3 DNA sequence: TGTGCCAGCAGCTTACGACAGGGCGCCGGTGGCTGGGACGAGCAGTACTTC. It translates to CASSLRQGAGGWDEQYF.